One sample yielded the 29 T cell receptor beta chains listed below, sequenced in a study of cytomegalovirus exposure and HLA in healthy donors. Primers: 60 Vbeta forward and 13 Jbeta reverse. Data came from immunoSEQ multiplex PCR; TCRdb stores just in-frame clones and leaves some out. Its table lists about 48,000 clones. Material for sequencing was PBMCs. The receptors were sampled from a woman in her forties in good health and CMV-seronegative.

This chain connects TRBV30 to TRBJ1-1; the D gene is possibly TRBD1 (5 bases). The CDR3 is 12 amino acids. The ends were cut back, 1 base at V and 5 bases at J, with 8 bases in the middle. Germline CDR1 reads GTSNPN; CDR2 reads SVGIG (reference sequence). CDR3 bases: TGTGCCTGGAGTGGCAGGGTTACTGAAGCTTTCTTT. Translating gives CAWSGRVTEAFF. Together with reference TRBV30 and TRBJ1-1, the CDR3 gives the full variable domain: SQTIHQWPATLVQPVGSPLSLECTVEGTSNPNLYWYRQAAGRGLQLLFYSVGIGQISSEVPQNLSASRPQDRQFILSSKKLLLSDSGFYLCAWSGRVTEAFFGQGTRLTVV.

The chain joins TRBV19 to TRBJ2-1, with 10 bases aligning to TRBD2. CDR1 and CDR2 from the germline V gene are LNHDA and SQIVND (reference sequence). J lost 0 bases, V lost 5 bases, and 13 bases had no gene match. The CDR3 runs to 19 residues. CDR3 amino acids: CASSGIAGGYPGSYNEQFF. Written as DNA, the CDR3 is TGTGCCAGTAGTGGAATAGCGGGGGGCTATCCGGGCTCCTACAATGAGCAGTTCTTC.

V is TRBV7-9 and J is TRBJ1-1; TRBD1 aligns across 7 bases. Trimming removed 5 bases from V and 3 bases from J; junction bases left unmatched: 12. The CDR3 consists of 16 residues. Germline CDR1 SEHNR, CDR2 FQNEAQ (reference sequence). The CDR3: CASSPRGGGGDTEAFF. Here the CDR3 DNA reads TGTGCCAGCAGCCCCAGGGGGGGCGGGGGGGACACTGAAGCTTTCTTT. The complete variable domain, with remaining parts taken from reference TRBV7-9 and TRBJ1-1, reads DTGVSQNPRHKITKRGQNVTFRCDPISEHNRLYWYRQTLGQGPEFLTYFQNEAQLEKSRLLSDRFSAERPKGSFSTLEIQRTEQGDSAMYLCASSPRGGGGDTEAFFGQGTRLTVV.

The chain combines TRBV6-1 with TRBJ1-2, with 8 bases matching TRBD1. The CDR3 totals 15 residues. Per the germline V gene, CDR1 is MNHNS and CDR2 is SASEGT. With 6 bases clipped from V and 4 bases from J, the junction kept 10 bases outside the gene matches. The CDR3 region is CASRAGTGFGYGYTF. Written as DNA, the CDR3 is TGTGCCAGCAGGGCCGGGACAGGTTTTGGCTATGGCTACACCTTC.

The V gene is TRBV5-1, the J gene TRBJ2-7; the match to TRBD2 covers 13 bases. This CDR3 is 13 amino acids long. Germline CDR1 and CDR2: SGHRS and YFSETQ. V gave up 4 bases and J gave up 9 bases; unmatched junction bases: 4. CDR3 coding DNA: TGCGCCAGCAGCCGGACTAGCGGGGGATGGCAGTACTTC. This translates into CASSRTSGGWQYF.

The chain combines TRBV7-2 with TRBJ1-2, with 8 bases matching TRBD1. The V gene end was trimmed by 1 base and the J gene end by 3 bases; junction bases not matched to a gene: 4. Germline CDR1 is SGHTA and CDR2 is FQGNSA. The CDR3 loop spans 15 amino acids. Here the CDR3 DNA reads TGTGCCAGCAGCTTAGGGGCAGGGGGCGACTATGGCTACACCTTC. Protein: CASSLGAGGDYGYTF. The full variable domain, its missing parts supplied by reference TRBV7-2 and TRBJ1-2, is GAGVSQSPSNKVTEKGKDVELRCDPISGHTALYWYRQSLGQGLEFLIYFQGNSAPDKSGLPSDRFSAERTGGSVSTLTIQRTQQEDSAVYLCASSLGAGGDYGYTFGSGTRLTVV.

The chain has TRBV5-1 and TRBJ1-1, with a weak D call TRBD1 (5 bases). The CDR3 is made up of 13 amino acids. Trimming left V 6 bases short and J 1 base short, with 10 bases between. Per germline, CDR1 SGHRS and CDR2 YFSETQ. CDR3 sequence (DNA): TGCGCCAGCAACCCAGACAGGAACACTGAAGCTTTCTTT. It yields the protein CASNPDRNTEAFF.

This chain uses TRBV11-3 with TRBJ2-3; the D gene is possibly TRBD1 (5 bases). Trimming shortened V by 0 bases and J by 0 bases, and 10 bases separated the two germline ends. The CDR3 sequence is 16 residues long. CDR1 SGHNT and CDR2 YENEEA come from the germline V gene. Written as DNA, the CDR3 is TGTGCCAGCAGCTTAGATGGCAGGGCCAGCACAGATACGCAGTATTTT. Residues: CASSLDGRASTDTQYF.

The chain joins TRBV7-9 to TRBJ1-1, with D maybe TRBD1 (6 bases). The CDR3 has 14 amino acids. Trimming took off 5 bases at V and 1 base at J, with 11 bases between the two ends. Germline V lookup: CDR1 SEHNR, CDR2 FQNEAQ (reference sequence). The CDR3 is CASSPDRGNTEAFF. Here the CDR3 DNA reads TGTGCCAGCAGCCCGGACAGAGGGAACACTGAAGCTTTCTTT.

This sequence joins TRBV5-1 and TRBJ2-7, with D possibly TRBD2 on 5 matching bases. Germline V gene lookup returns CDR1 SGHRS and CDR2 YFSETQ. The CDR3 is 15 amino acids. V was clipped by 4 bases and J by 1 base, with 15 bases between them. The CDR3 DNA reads TGCGCCAGCAGCCCTACTAGAGGGAGTTCCTACGAGCAGTACTTC. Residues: CASSPTRGSSYEQYF.

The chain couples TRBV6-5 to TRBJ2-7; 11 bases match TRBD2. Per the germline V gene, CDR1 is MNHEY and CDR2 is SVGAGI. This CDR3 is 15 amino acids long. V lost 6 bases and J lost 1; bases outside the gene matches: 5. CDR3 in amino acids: CASSSGTSGSYEQYF. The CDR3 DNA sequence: TGTGCCAGCAGCTCCGGGACTAGCGGTTCCTACGAGCAGTACTTC.

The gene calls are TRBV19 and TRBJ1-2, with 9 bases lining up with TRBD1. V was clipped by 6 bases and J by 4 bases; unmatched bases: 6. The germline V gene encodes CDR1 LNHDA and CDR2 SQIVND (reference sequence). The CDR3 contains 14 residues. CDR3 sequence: CASRNRDRAYGYTF. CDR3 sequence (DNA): TGTGCCAGTAGAAACCGGGACAGGGCCTATGGCTACACCTTC. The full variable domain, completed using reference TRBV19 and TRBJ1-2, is DGGITQSPKYLFRKEGQNVTLSCEQNLNHDAMYWYRQDPGQGLRLIYYSQIVNDFQKGDIAEGYSVSREKKESFPLTVTSAQKNPTAFYLCASRNRDRAYGYTFGSGTRLTVV.

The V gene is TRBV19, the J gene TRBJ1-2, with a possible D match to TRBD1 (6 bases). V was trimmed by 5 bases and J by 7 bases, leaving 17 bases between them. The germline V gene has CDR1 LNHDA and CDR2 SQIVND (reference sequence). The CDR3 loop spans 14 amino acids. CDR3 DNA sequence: TGTGCCAGTAGTTCGACAGGACCTCTGGCTGGCTACACCTTC. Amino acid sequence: CASSSTGPLAGYTF.

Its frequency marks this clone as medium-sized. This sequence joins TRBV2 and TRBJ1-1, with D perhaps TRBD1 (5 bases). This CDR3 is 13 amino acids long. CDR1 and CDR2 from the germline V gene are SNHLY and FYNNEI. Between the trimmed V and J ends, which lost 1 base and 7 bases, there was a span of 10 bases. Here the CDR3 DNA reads TGTGCCAGCAGTGAAGTACGGCAGGGTGAAGCTTTCTTT. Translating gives CASSEVRQGEAFF.

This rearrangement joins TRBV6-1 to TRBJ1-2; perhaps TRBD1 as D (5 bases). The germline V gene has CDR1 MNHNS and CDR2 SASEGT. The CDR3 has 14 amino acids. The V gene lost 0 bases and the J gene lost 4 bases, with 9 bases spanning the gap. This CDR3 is CASSEARGGYGYTF. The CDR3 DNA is TGTGCCAGCAGTGAAGCGCGGGGGGGCTATGGCTACACCTTC.

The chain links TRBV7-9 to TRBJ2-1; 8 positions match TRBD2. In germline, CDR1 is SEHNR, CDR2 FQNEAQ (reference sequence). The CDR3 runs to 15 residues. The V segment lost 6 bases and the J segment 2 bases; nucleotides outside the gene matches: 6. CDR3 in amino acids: CASRSSGFTYNEQFF. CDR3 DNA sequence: TGTGCCAGCAGGTCTAGCGGGTTCACCTACAATGAGCAGTTCTTC.

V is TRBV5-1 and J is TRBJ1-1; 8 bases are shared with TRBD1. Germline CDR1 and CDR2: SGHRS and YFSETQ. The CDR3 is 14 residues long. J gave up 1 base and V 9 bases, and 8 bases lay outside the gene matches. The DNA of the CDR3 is TGCGCCACCAGAACGACAGGGGCGAACACTGAAGCTTTCTTT. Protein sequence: CATRTTGANTEAFF.

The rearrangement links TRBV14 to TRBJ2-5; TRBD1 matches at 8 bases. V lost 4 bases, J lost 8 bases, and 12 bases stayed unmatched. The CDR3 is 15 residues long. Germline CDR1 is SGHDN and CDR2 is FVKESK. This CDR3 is CASSPQGATQVTQYF. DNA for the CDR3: TGTGCCAGCAGCCCTCAGGGGGCCACTCAAGTTACCCAGTACTTC.

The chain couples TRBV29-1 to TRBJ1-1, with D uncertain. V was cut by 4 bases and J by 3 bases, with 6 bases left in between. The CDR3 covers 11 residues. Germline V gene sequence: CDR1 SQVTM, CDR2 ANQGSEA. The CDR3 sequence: CSVARYTEAFF. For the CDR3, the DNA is TGCAGCGTTGCCAGATACACTGAAGCTTTCTTT. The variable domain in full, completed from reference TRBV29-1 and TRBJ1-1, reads SAVISQKPSRDICQRGTSLTIQCQVDSQVTMMFWYRQQPGQSLTLIATANQGSEATYESGFVIDKFPISRPNLTFSTLTVSNMSPEDSSIYLCSVARYTEAFFGQGTRLTVV.

The CDR3 sequence is CASSAGLAGGTDTQYF. CDR3 bases: TGCGCCAGCAGCGCCGGACTAGCGGGAGGAACAGATACGCAGTATTTT. V usage is TRBV5-1 and J usage is TRBJ2-3; 14 bases line up with TRBD2. V gave up 4 bases and J gave up 3 bases; unmatched junction bases: 4. Germline CDR1 is SGHRS and CDR2 is YFSETQ. The CDR3 is made up of 16 amino acids.

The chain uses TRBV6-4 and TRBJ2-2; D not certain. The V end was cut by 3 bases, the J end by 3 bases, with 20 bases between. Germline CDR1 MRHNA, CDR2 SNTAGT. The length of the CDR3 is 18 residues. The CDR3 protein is CASSECSIGEVDTGELFF. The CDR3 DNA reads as TGTGCCAGCAGTGAGTGTAGCATAGGAGAAGTCGACACCGGGGAGCTGTTTTTT.

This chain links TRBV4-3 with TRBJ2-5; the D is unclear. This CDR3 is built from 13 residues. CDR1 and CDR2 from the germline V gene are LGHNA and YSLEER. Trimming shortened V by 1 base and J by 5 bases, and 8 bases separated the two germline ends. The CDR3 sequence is CASSQGLEETQYF. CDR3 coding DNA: TGCGCCAGCAGCCAAGGACTCGAGGAGACCCAGTACTTC.

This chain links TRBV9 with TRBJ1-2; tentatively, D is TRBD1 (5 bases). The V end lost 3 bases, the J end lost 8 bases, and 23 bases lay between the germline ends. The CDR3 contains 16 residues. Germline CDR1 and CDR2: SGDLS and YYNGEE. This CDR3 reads CASSAADSSVGEGYTF. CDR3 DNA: TGTGCCAGCAGCGCCGCAGACAGTTCGGTAGGTGAGGGCTACACCTTC.

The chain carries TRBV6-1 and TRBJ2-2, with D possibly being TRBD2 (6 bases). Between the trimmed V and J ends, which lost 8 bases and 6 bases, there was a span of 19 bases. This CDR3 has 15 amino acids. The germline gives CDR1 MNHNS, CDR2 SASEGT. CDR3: CASQWGLPPAGELFF. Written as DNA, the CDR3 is TGTGCCAGCCAGTGGGGACTCCCCCCCGCCGGGGAGCTGTTTTTT.

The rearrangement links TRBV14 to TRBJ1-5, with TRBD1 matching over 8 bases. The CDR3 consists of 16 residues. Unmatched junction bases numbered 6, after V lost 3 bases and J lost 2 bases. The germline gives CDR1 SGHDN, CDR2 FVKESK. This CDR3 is CASSHPDRGGNQPQHF. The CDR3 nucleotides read TGTGCCAGCAGCCACCCTGACAGGGGTGGCAATCAGCCCCAGCATTTT.

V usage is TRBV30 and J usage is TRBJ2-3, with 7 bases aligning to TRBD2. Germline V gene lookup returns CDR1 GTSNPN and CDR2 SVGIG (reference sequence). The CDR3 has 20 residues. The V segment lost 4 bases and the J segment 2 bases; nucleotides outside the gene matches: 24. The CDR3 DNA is TGTGCCTGGATGGAGGCGCGAGCGGGATACTCCACATTTTCCACAGATACGCAGTATTTT. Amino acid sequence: CAWMEARAGYSTFSTDTQYF.

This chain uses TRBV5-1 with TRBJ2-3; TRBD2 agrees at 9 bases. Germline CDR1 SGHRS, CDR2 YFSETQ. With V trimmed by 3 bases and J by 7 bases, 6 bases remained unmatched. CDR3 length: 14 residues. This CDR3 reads CASSSPGTSHTQYF. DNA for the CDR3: TGCGCCAGCAGCTCGCCCGGGACTAGCCATACGCAGTATTTT.

The DNA for the CDR3 is TGTGCCAGCAGGGAGGGACAGGGAGTATCAGCTTTCTTT. As protein: CASREGQGVSAFF. V gene TRBV6-1 combines with J gene TRBJ1-1, with 9 nucleotides matching TRBD1. The V gene end was trimmed by 6 bases and the J gene end by 10 bases; junction bases not matched to a gene: 9. The CDR3 sequence is 13 residues long. CDR1 and CDR2 (germline): MNHNS, SASEGT.

The CDR3 here is CATSFQIYRAGGTGELFF. The CDR3, as DNA: TGTGCCACCAGCTTCCAGATCTATCGTGCGGGGGGCACCGGGGAGCTGTTTTTT. The chain has TRBV15 and TRBJ2-2; 8 nucleotides match TRBD2. The junction had 15 bases not matched to a gene; V was cut back by 5 bases and J by 4 bases. The CDR3 consists of 18 residues. Germline CDR1 LNHNV, CDR2 YYDKDF (reference sequence).